These 21 T cell receptor beta chains share one sample of origin, sequenced in a study of blood T cell repertoires in COVID-19. Assay used: immunoSEQ multiplex PCR; TCRdb lists only in-frame clones, some missing. This sample yields some 60,000 clones, of which 81% are seen a single time; 25% to 30% belongs to the top ten. Material: peripheral blood. These receptors all stem from a woman older than 75 with active or convalescent COVID-19.

The chain combines TRBV9 with TRBJ1-1; D is possibly TRBD1 (6 bases). V was cut by 0 bases and J by 4 bases, with 10 bases left in between. The CDR3 loop spans 14 amino acids. CDR1 SGDLS and CDR2 YYNGEE come from the germline V gene. The CDR3 DNA is TGTGCCAGCAGCGTAGGGGGGCAGCGCACTGAAGCTTTCTTT. Translation: CASSVGGQRTEAFF.

This clone was found once. Here the CDR3 reads CASSLEYLPGAKDSGNTIYF. The CDR3 coding sequence is TGCGCCAGCAGCTTGGAGTATTTACCAGGGGCGAAAGACTCTGGAAACACCATATATTTT. The chain uses TRBV5-1 and TRBJ1-3; TRBD1 might be the D (6 bases). V was trimmed by 0 bases and J by 0 bases, leaving 22 bases between them. The length of the CDR3 is 20 residues. Germline lookup yields CDR1 SGHRS and CDR2 YFSETQ.

This clone appeared a few times. V is TRBV28 and J is TRBJ1-3, with 8 bases aligning to TRBD1. Germline V lookup: CDR1 MDHEN, CDR2 SYDVKM. The V and J ends lost 5 bases and 1 base, in that order; junction bases with no gene match: 7. CDR3 length: 16 amino acids. This CDR3 reads CASSTRTGRSGNTIYF. The CDR3 DNA follows: TGTGCCAGCAGTACCCGGACAGGGCGGTCTGGAAACACCATATATTTT.

This sequence joins TRBV6-5 and TRBJ1-2; D is possibly TRBD1 (5 bases). V lost 5 bases to trimming and J lost 6 bases, with 10 bases between them. The CDR3 runs to 12 residues. Germline V lookup: CDR1 MNHEY, CDR2 SVGAGI. The CDR3 is CASSPQGNGYTF. The CDR3 DNA sequence: TGTGCCAGCAGTCCTCAGGGTAATGGCTACACCTTC.

The chain combines TRBV7-2 with TRBJ2-5, with D possibly TRBD2 on 7 matching bases. Per the germline V gene, CDR1 is SGHTA and CDR2 is FQGNSA. V lost 2 bases, J lost 5 bases, and 15 bases lay in between. This CDR3 comprises 15 residues. CDR3 sequence: CASSLLWGGDETQYF. DNA for the CDR3: TGTGCCAGCAGCTTATTGTGGGGGGGCGATGAGACCCAGTACTTC.

This clone was observed once. The rearrangement links TRBV28 to TRBJ1-2; possibly TRBD1 for D (6 bases). This CDR3 comprises 14 residues. Per the germline V gene, CDR1 is MDHEN and CDR2 is SYDVKM. V was pared by 7 bases and J by 3 bases, with 15 bases between. For the CDR3, the DNA is TGTGCCAGCAACTACTTGGACAGAGACTATGGCTACACCTTC. Translated, it gives CASNYLDRDYGYTF.

This clone has only a few counts. The chain combines TRBV19 with TRBJ1-1; unclear D gene. The CDR3 extends over 13 amino acids. V dropped 4 bases and J dropped 1 base, with 7 bases sitting between them. Germline loops: CDR1 LNHDA, CDR2 SQIVND (reference sequence). CDR3 sequence (DNA): TGTGCCAGTAGTAGAGTCGGGAACACTGAAGCTTTCTTT. Amino acids: CASSRVGNTEAFF.

This chain uses TRBV27 with TRBJ2-7; tentative D call: TRBD1 (5 bases). The V gene's germline CDR1 is MNHEY and CDR2 SMNVEV (reference sequence). The CDR3 consists of 16 residues. The V gene lost 0 bases and the J gene lost 5 bases, with 17 bases spanning the gap. CDR3 DNA sequence: TGTGCCAGCAGTTTATCGTTGCACAGGTGGAAGGACGAGCAGTACTTC. This sequence encodes CASSLSLHRWKDEQYF.

This clone has a handful of counts. The chain couples TRBV7-2 to TRBJ2-7, with D perhaps matching TRBD2 (7 bases). Germline-derived CDR1 and CDR2 are SGHTA and FQGNSA. CDR3 length equals 13 residues. V was shortened by 0 bases and J by 6 bases, with 9 bases between the two germline ends. The CDR3 spells CASSLAGGLEQYF. CDR3 coding DNA: TGTGCCAGCAGCTTAGCGGGGGGGCTCGAGCAGTACTTC.

The chain is built from TRBV4-2 and TRBJ1-6; D unclear. CDR1 and CDR2 from the germline V gene are LGHNA and YNFKEQ. This CDR3 spans 19 amino acids. The ends were cut back, 1 base at V and 2 bases at J, with 18 bases in the middle. This CDR3 is CASSQAVLSGTPYNSPLHF. The CDR3 DNA reads as TGTGCCAGCAGCCAAGCAGTTTTGTCAGGAACCCCCTATAATTCACCCCTCCACTTT.

This clone was observed a single time. The genes are TRBV6-4 and TRBJ1-1; the D gene is possibly TRBD1 (6 bases). V was pared by 6 bases and J by 1 base, with 15 bases between. From germline, CDR1 is MRHNA and CDR2 SNTAGT. The CDR3 extends over 15 amino acids. CDR3 nucleotide sequence: TGTGCCAGCAGAGCCACAGGGAGAGGGAACACTGAAGCTTTCTTT. Its translation is CASRATGRGNTEAFF.

The rearrangement links TRBV19 to TRBJ2-2; D may be TRBD1 (5 bases). CDR1 and CDR2 from the germline V gene are LNHDA and SQIVND (reference sequence). Trimming left V 2 bases short and J 5 bases short, with 6 bases between. The CDR3 runs to 13 residues. The CDR3 loop reads CASSIHRTGELFF. CDR3 coding DNA: TGTGCCAGTAGTATACACAGGACCGGGGAGCTGTTTTTT.

In its sample, this clone was seen many times. The gene calls are TRBV20-1 and TRBJ1-1; a possible D gene is TRBD1 (6 bases). Germline assignment: CDR1 DFQATT and CDR2 SNEGSKA (reference sequence). CDR3 length: 10 residues. V dropped 3 bases and J dropped 7 bases, with 6 bases sitting between them. DNA of the CDR3: TGCAGTGCTAGGGACAGTGAAGCTTTCTTT. This codes for CSARDSEAFF.

The V gene is TRBV4-1, the J gene TRBJ1-1; 7 bases match TRBD1. CDR3 size: 17 residues. Germline CDR1 reads MGHRA; CDR2 reads YSYEKL. Germline trimming cut 5 bases from V and 4 bases from J; bases unmatched to any gene: 16. CDR3 in DNA: TGCGCCAGCAGCTCACAGGTCGGACAGGCGGGGGGCACTGAAGCTTTCTTT. It is translated as CASSSQVGQAGGTEAFF.

This clone was recorded only once. The chain recombines TRBV28 with TRBJ1-6, with D tentatively TRBD1 (6 bases). The CDR3 spans 13 residues. The germline CDR1 and CDR2 sequences are MDHEN and SYDVKM. Trimming removed 6 bases from V and 9 bases from J, with 12 bases in between. CDR3 sequence (DNA): TGTGCCAGCAGAGGACAGCGGGGTTCACCCCTCCACTTT. It is translated as CASRGQRGSPLHF.

This chain uses TRBV5-6 with TRBJ1-4, with 8 bases matching TRBD1. CDR1 and CDR2 from the germline V gene are SGHDT and YYEEEE. V lost 2 bases and J lost 7; bases outside the gene matches: 4. The CDR3 extends over 14 amino acids. This chain's CDR3 is CASSFGTGSEKLFF. CDR3 bases: TGTGCCAGCAGCTTTGGGACAGGATCTGAAAAACTGTTTTTT.

This rearrangement joins TRBV7-9 to TRBJ2-5, with 8 bases that match TRBD2. The CDR3 length is 16 residues. Trimming at V came to 1 base and at J to 1 base, leaving 5 bases not matched to a gene. Germline V gene data show CDR1 as SEHNR and CDR2 as FQNEAQ (reference sequence). The CDR3 coding sequence is TGTGCCAGCAGCTTAGGGGGCAGCGGGGGCCAAGAGACCCAGTACTTC. Its translation: CASSLGGSGGQETQYF.

The chain couples TRBV19 to TRBJ2-6; D unclear. Trimming left V 3 bases short and J 0 bases short, with 9 bases between. CDR3 length equals 16 residues. Germline values: CDR1 LNHDA, CDR2 SQIVND (reference sequence). This CDR3 reads CASSIRTSSGANVLTF. The CDR3 coding sequence is TGTGCCAGTAGTATTCGAACAAGCTCTGGGGCCAACGTCCTGACTTTC.

DNA for the CDR3: TGCGCCAGCAGTCAATCGGGGGGACAGGGGTGGAGTGAAAAACTGTTTTTT. This sequence encodes CASSQSGGQGWSEKLFF. The chain carries TRBV23-1 and TRBJ1-4; TRBD1 aligns across 10 bases. TRBV23-1 falls under the ORF class, with uncertain function. This CDR3 region has 17 residues. J was trimmed by 7 bases and V by 0 bases; bases with no gene match: 8.

The chain uses TRBV7-2 and TRBJ2-3; 7 positions agree with TRBD1. Per the germline V gene, CDR1 is SGHTA and CDR2 is FQGNSA. With 5 bases clipped from V and 1 base from J, the junction kept 9 bases outside the gene matches. This CDR3 is 16 amino acids long. DNA for the CDR3: TGTGCCAGCAGCCCCGGGACAGAGCGGCGCACAGATACGCAGTATTTT. Protein product: CASSPGTERRTDTQYF.

The rearrangement joins TRBV4-1 to TRBJ2-1, with 8 bases lining up with TRBD1. The CDR3 consists of 16 residues. Germline values: CDR1 MGHRA, CDR2 YSYEKL. With V trimmed by 8 bases and J by 0 bases, 9 bases remained unmatched. The CDR3 DNA reads as TGCGCCAGCCGATCGGACAGGGCTTCCTCCTACAATGAGCAGTTCTTC. Translation: CASRSDRASSYNEQFF.